This T cell receptor (beta chain) is from a study of T cells in Graves' hyperthyroidism and ophthalmopathy. The study's findings and limits: Model-based prediction identified ophthalmopathy a median 6.5 months prior to its onset.

If no ophthalmopathy progression occurred within 18 months, Graves' hyperthyroidism was stable. Diagnosis relied on clinical symptoms, serum thyroxine and TRAb, thyroid ultrasound and orbital computed tomography. About 10 ml of fresh peripheral blood supplied the PBMCs. Germline values: CDR1 MNHEY, CDR2 SVGAGI. Losses at the gene ends were 5 bases for V and 10 bases for J; bases not matched to a gene: 5. This CDR3 has 13 amino acids. The TCR beta CDR3 regions underwent amplification using RNA transcripts as the source. During a first-round RT-PCR of the TCR CDR3, the HTBI primer set was used. TCRdb reprocessed the multiplex PCR reads via MiXCR and lists one record per CDR3 protein. The sample contains approximately 870,000 distinct CDR3 sequences, 35% to 45% of which appear only once. In regard to this clonotype: The antigen remains unidentified.

This sequence originates from a man aged 18 to 35 with Graves' hyperthyroidism. The sample comprised blood. The J gene is TRBJ1-6, the V gene TRBV6-5; TRBD1 matches at 7 bases. CDR3 loop: CASSTPGQSPLHF. The CDR3 nucleotides read TGTGCCAGCAGTACCCCGGGACAGTCACCCCTCCACTTT.